The following is a TCR beta chain sequence with its context. Under the authors' procedure: Amplification of reference gene primers was used by the study to estimate nucleated cell counts. Here immunoSEQ multiplex PCR was the method, and the copy in TCRdb shows in-frame clones only, minus some. V and J calls plus clone size are reproduced from that table; the DNA served to infer D and trimming. The table lists about 190,000 clones, under 90% of them singletons. The data are from a study of blood T cell repertoires in COVID-19. As for the study in general: Samples representing acute and convalescent COVID-19 were sourced from the United States, Italy and Spain. Sources were T cells, B-cell-depleted T cells, or PBMCs; the material itself was cDNA or gDNA.

The V gene's germline CDR1 is LNHDA and CDR2 SQIVND (reference sequence). The CDR3 extends over 13 amino acids. The germline V and J ends were trimmed by 8 bases and 10 bases, with 17 bases remaining between them. The TCR sequence derives from a human donor in a cohort sampled during active COVID-19. J is TRBJ1-4 and V is TRBV19; possibly TRBD1 for D (5 bases). The sample taken for sequencing was peripheral blood. CDR3 amino acids: CASAGPSRRKLFF. The CDR3 nucleotides are TGTGCCAGTGCGGGGCCCTCCAGGAGAAAACTGTTTTTT.